This is a list of T cell receptor beta chains from one sample in a study of T cell responses to AZD1222 COVID-19 vaccine. Some clones are missing from TCRdb's copy, which holds only in-frame ones; the method was immunoSEQ multiplex PCR. The sample carries around 150,000 clones, 84% recorded once. The material sequenced was peripheral blood, taken on day 0 of AZD1222 vaccination. These receptors came from an adult in good health. CDR3s include the opening cysteine and the closing phenylalanine or tryptophan. D genes are given only for firm matches. Not every row has a clone size; where given, it reads once, few, many or a size class.

D	V	J	size	CDR3	DNA
NA	TRBV4-1	TRBJ1-2	NA	CASSRATGNYGYTF	TGCGCCAGCAGCCGGGCTACGGGGAACTATGGCTACACCTTC
TRBD1	TRBV9	TRBJ2-7	NA	CASSGDTGTAPYEQYF	TGTGCCAGCAGTGGAGACACTGGGACAGCCCCCTACGAGCAGTACTTC
TRBD1	TRBV14	TRBJ1-1	few	CASSQDHVKGAGRTEAFF	TGTGCCAGCAGCCAAGATCATGTAAAGGGGGCGGGCCGCACTGAAGCTTTCTTT
NA	TRBV5-6	TRBJ1-6	NA	CASSEGIYNSPLHF	TGTGCCAGCAGCGAAGGAATCTATAATTCACCCCTCCACTTT
NA	TRBV10-1	TRBJ1-6	NA	CASSEDWAGDSPLHF	TGCGCCAGCAGTGAGGATTGGGCAGGGGATTCACCCCTCCACTTT
TRBD1	TRBV7-3	TRBJ2-7	NA	CASSQTTGESYEQYF	TGTGCCAGCAGCCAGACGACAGGGGAGAGCTACGAGCAGTACTTC
NA	TRBV11-2	TRBJ2-1	NA	CASSLDDARTVRNEQFF	TGTGCCAGCAGCTTAGATGATGCTCGGACAGTGAGGAATGAGCAGTTCTTC
NA	TRBV5-1	TRBJ1-2	NA	CASSLGGVRGYTF	TGCGCCAGCAGCTTGGGTGGGGTTCGTGGCTACACCTTC
TRBD1	TRBV7-9	TRBJ1-3	NA	CASSPQGASGNTIYF	TGTGCCAGCAGCCCTCAGGGGGCTTCTGGAAACACCATATATTTT
NA	TRBV18	TRBJ2-7	NA	CASSPPGTVAYEQYF	TGTGCCAGCTCACCACCGGGGACGGTAGCCTACGAGCAGTACTTC
NA	TRBV19	TRBJ2-1	many	CASSIEEGTYNEQFF	TGTGCCAGTAGTATTGAGGAAGGTACTTACAATGAGCAGTTCTTC
NA	TRBV5-4	TRBJ1-2	once	CASSKEDYGYTF	TGTGCCAGCAGCAAAGAGGACTATGGCTACACCTTC
NA	TRBV6-5	TRBJ1-6	once	CASSEGSDNSPLHF	TGTGCCAGCAGCGAGGGCTCCGATAATTCACCCCTCCACTTT
TRBD1	TRBV19	TRBJ1-5	NA	CASSRPRQGAEQPQHF	TGTGCCAGTAGTAGGCCCCGGCAGGGGGCAGAACAGCCCCAGCATTTT
TRBD1	TRBV9	TRBJ2-1	NA	CASSPRGQGALVEQFF	TGTGCCAGCAGCCCGCGAGGACAGGGGGCTCTAGTTGAGCAGTTCTTC
NA	TRBV27	TRBJ1-4	NA	CASSLSRATNEKLFF	TGTGCCAGCAGTTTATCGAGGGCAACTAATGAAAAACTGTTTTTT
NA	TRBV7-6	TRBJ2-2	NA	CASSLALPGGVNTGELFF	TGTGCCAGCAGCTTAGCGCTCCCTGGGGGAGTAAACACCGGGGAGCTGTTTTTT
NA	TRBV6-6	TRBJ2-1	NA	CASSRNEQFF	TGTGCCAGTTCCAGGAATGAGCAGTTCTTC
TRBD1	TRBV5-4	TRBJ1-1	NA	CASSPVTGVNTEAFF	TGTGCCAGCAGCCCAGTGACAGGGGTTAACACTGAAGCTTTCTTT
NA	TRBV7-8	TRBJ2-7	NA	CASSFAQGKGEQYF	TGTGCCAGCAGCTTTGCACAGGGAAAGGGCGAGCAGTACTTC
NA	TRBV20-1	TRBJ2-3	once	CSESVADTQYF	TGCAGTGAGTCTGTTGCGGATACGCAGTATTTT
TRBD1	TRBV6-5	TRBJ2-7	NA	CASSRTGVRGEQYF	TGTGCCAGCAGCCGGACAGGGGTACGGGGGGAGCAGTACTTC
NA	TRBV27	TRBJ1-1	NA	CASSFTAELNTEAFF	TGTGCCAGCAGTTTCACGGCAGAATTGAACACTGAAGCTTTCTTT
TRBD2	TRBV7-8	TRBJ2-1	NA	CASSLRLAGGRDEQFF	TGTGCCAGCAGCTTACGGCTAGCGGGGGGGCGGGATGAGCAGTTCTTC
NA	TRBV19	TRBJ1-1	NA	CASTQPRDTEAFF	TGTGCCAGTACTCAACCAAGGGACACTGAAGCTTTCTTT
NA	TRBV19	TRBJ1-5	NA	CASSPLDGQPQHF	TGTGCCAGTAGTCCCCTAGATGGTCAGCCCCAGCATTTT
NA	TRBV9	TRBJ2-7	NA	CASSVAGSEASYEQYF	TGTGCCAGCAGCGTAGCGGGGTCAGAAGCCTCCTACGAGCAGTACTTC
NA	TRBV6-5	TRBJ2-2	NA	CASSRGTNTGELFF	TGTGCCAGCAGCAGGGGAACGAACACCGGGGAGCTGTTTTTT
NA	TRBV18	TRBJ2-5	once	CASSPRQTRQETQYF	TGTGCCAGCTCACCTCGACAAACCCGGCAAGAGACCCAGTACTTC
NA	TRBV30	TRBJ1-1	NA	CAWNSGTSSEAFF	TGTGCCTGGAACTCAGGCACCTCATCTGAAGCTTTCTTT
NA	TRBV28	TRBJ1-2	NA	CASSLPHGLNGYTF	TGTGCCAGCAGTTTACCCCACGGTCTCAATGGCTACACCTTC